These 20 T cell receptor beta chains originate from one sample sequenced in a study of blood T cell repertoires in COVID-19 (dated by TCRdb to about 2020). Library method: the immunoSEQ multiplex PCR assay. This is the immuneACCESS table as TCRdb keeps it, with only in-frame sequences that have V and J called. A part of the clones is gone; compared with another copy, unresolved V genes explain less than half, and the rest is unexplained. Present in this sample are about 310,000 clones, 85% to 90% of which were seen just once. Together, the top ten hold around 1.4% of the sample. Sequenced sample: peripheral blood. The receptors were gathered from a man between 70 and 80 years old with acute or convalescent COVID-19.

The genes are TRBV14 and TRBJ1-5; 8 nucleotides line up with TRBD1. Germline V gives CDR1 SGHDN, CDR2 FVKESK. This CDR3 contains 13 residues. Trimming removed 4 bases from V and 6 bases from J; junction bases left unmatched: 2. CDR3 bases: TGTGCCAGCAGCCGAGGACAGGGTCAGCCCCAGCATTTT. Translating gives CASSRGQGQPQHF.

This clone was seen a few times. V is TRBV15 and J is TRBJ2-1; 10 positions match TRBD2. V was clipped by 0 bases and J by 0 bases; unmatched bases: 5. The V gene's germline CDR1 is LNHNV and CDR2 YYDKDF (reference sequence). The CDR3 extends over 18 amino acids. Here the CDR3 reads CATSRDHGTSVSYNEQFF. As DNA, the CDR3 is TGTGCCACCAGCAGAGACCACGGGACTAGCGTCTCCTACAATGAGCAGTTCTTC. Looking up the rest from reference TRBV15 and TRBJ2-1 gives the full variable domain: DAMVIQNPRYQVTQFGKPVTLSCSQTLNHNVMYWYQQKSSQAPKLLFHYYDKDFNNEADTPDNFQSRRPNTSFCFLDIRSPGLGDTAMYLCATSRDHGTSVSYNEQFFGPGTRLTVL.

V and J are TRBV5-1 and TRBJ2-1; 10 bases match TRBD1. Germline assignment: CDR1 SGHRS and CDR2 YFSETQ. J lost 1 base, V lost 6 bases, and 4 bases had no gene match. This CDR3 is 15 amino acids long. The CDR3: CASKDRGVSYNEQFF. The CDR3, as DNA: TGCGCCAGCAAGGACAGGGGGGTTTCCTACAATGAGCAGTTCTTC.

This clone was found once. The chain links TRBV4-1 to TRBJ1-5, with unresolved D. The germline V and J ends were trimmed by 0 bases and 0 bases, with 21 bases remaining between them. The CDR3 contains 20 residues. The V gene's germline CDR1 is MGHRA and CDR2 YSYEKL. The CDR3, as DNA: TGCGCCAGCAGCCAAGAAAAAGGGTCGGGATTCCTTAATAGCAATCAGCCCCAGCATTTT. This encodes CASSQEKGSGFLNSNQPQHF.

CDR3 DNA: TGTGCCAGCAGCTCCCTACAGGGGGCTGAAGCTTTCTTT. As protein: CASSSLQGAEAFF. The chain is built from TRBV7-2 and TRBJ1-1, with TRBD1 matching 8 bases. The CDR3 contains 13 residues. With V trimmed by 4 bases and J by 6 bases, 4 bases remained unmatched. Germline V CDR1 and CDR2: SGHTA, FQGNSA.

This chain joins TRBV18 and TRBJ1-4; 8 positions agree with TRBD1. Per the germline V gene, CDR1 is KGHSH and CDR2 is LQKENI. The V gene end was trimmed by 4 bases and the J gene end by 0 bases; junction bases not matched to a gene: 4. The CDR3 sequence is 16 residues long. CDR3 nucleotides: TGTGCCAGCTCACTTCAACAGGGGGCAACTAATGAAAAACTGTTTTTT. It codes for CASSLQQGATNEKLFF.

The CDR3: CASSLGGGIYGYTF. The CDR3 DNA is TGCGCCAGCAGCCTAGGTGGGGGGATCTATGGCTACACCTTC. The rearrangement links TRBV5-1 to TRBJ1-2, with D possibly matching TRBD1 (5 bases). This CDR3 is 14 amino acids long. Germline loops: CDR1 SGHRS, CDR2 YFSETQ. Trimming pared 4 bases from V and 4 bases from J, leaving 14 bases between. Variable domain in full (rest from reference TRBV5-1 and TRBJ1-2): KAGVTQTPRYLIKTRGQQVTLSCSPISGHRSVSWYQQTPGQGLQFLFEYFSETQRNKGNFPGRFSGRQFSNSRSEMNVSTLELGDSALYLCASSLGGGIYGYTFGSGTRLTVV.

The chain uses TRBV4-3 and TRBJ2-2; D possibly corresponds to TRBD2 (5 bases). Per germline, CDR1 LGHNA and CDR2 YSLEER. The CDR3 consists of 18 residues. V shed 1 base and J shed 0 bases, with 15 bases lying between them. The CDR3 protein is CASSQALPGNPNTGELFF. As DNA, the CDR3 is TGCGCCAGCAGCCAAGCTTTGCCCGGGAACCCGAACACCGGGGAGCTGTTTTTT.

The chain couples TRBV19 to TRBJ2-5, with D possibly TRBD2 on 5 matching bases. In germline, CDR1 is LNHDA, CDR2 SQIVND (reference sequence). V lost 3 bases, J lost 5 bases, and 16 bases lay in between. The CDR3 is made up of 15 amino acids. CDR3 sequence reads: CASSIPAGNGETQYF. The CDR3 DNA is TGTGCCAGTAGTATCCCCGCGGGTAATGGGGAGACCCAGTACTTC.

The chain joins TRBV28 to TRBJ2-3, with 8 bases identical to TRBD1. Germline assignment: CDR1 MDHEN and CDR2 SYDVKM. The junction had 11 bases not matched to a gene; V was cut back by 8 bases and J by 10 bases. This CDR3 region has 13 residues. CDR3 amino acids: CASAPGTGSPQYF. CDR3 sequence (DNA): TGTGCCAGCGCCCCCGGGACAGGTAGTCCGCAGTATTTT.

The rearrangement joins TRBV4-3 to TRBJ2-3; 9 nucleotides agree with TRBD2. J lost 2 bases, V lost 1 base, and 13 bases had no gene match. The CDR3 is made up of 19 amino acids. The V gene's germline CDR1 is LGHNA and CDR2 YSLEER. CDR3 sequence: CASSQVGKRGAYDTDTQYF. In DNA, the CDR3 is TGCGCCAGCAGCCAAGTGGGCAAGCGGGGGGCCTACGACACAGATACGCAGTATTTT.

CDR3 nucleotide sequence: TGTGCCAGCAGCGTAGCTCCCCATGACTGGGCACAGGGCGGGGAGCTGTTTTTT. Translated: CASSVAPHDWAQGGELFF. The chain is built from TRBV9 and TRBJ2-2; maybe TRBD1 (6 bases). CDR1 is SGDLS and CDR2 is YYNGEE in the germline V gene. The CDR3 runs to 18 residues. Trimming left V 0 bases short and J 7 bases short, with 22 bases between.

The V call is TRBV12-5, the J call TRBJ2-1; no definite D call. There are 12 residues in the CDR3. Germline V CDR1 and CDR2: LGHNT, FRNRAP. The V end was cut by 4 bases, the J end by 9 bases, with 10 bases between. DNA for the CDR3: TGTGCTAGTGGTTATCTGAGTCGTGAGCAGTTCTTC. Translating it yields CASGYLSREQFF.

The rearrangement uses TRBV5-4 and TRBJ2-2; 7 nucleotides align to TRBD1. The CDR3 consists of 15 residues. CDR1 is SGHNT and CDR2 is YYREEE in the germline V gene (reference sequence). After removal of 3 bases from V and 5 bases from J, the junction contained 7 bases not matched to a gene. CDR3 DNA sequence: TGTGCCAGCAGCTACGGGACAGAGTTAACCGGGGAGCTGTTTTTT. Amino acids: CASSYGTELTGELFF.

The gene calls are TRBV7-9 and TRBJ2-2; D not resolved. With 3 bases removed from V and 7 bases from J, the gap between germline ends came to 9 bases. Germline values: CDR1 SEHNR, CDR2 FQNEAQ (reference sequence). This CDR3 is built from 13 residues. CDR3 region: CASSLNTHGELFF. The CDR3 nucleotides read TGTGCCAGCAGCTTGAACACGCACGGGGAGCTGTTTTTT.

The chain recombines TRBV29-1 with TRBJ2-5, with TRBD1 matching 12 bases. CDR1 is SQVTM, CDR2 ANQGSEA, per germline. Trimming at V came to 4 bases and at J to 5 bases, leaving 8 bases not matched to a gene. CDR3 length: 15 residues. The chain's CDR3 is CSVGGQGAPQETQYF. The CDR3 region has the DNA TGCAGCGTTGGGGGACAGGGGGCCCCCCAGGAGACCCAGTACTTC.

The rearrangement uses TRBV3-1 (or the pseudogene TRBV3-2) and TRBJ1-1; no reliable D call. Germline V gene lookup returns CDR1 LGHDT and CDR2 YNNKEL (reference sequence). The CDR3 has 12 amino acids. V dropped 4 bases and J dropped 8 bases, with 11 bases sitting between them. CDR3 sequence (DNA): TGTGCCAGCAGCCTATCAAGGGAGGAAGCTTTCTTT. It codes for CASSLSREEAFF.

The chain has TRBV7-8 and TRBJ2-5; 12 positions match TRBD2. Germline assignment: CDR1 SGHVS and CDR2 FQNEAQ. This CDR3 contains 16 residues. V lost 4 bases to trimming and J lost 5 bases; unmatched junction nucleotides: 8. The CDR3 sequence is CASSSRTSGIRETQYF. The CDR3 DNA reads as TGTGCCAGCAGCTCCAGGACTAGCGGGATTCGGGAGACCCAGTACTTC.

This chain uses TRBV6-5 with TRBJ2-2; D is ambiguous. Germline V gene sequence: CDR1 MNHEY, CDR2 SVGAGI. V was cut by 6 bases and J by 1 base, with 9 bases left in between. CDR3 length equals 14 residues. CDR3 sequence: CASRTIWNTGELFF. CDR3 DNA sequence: TGTGCCAGCAGAACAATATGGAACACCGGGGAGCTGTTTTTT.

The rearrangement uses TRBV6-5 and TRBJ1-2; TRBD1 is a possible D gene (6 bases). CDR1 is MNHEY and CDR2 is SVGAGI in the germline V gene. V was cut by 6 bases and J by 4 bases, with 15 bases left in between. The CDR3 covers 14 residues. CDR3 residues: CASSPDSYFYGYTF. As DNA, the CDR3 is TGTGCCAGCAGCCCGGACAGCTATTTCTATGGCTACACCTTC.